The clone carrying this T cell receptor (beta chain) was detected many times. This entry is derived from a study of regulatory T cells in long-lasting Graves disease. Germline loops: CDR1 MNHEY, CDR2 SMNVEV (reference sequence). V lost 6 bases to trimming and J lost 6 bases, with 18 bases between them. The CDR3 has 14 residues. Sample time point: newly diagnosed GD, antithyroid drugs for less than 3 months. TCR sequences were obtained from RNA taken from PBMCs. TCR beta libraries were built with iRepertoire HTBI primers and Arm-PCR of CDR3 regions. A single record per CDR3 protein comes from TCRdb applying MiXCR to the multiplex PCR reads. The profile shows about 470,000 distinct CDR3 sequences, under 20% of them singletons. Another study also made use of these data, one on T cells in Graves' hyperthyroidism and ophthalmopathy. From that study: Model-based prediction identified ophthalmopathy a median 6.5 months prior to its onset.

The source of this sequence is a man aged 40-49 years with Graves disease. The specimen was peripheral blood mononuclear cells (PBMCs), collected at new diagnosis, from a patient treated with antithyroid drugs. This sequence joins TRBV27 and TRBJ2-7; D is perhaps TRBD2 (6 bases). CDR3 sequence (DNA): TGTGCCAGCAGCCTTTGGGGGGAGAGGCGCGAGCAGTACTTC. It codes for CASSLWGERREQYF.